This TCR beta chain was documented in a study of blood T cell repertoires in COVID-19. Study summary: Acute and convalescent COVID-19 samples came from the United States, Italy and Spain. T cells, B-cell-depleted T cells, or PBMCs supplied cDNA or gDNA.

This clone has a handful of counts. In the original analysis: Reference gene primer amplification gave nucleated cell count estimates. The table came from immunoSEQ multiplex PCR; TCRdb's copy has only in-frame clones and leaves some out. D and trimming come from the DNA, and the V and J calls and clone size come from that table. Found here are 95,000 to 100,000 clones, 85% of them singletons; the top ten hold around 2%. Germline CDR1 is SGHRS and CDR2 is YFSETQ. This CDR3 comprises 13 residues. V trimming: 4 bases; J trimming: 2 bases; junction bases outside the gene matches: 2. The receptor was isolated from a woman aged 70-85 years with active or convalescent COVID-19. The rearrangement uses TRBV5-1 and TRBJ1-1; the match to TRBD1 covers 7 bases. The sequencing input was peripheral blood. CDR3 sequence (DNA): TGCGCCAGCAGCGGACAGGATAACACTGAAGCTTTCTTT. Protein: CASSGQDNTEAFF. The variable domain in full, completed from reference TRBV5-1 and TRBJ1-1, reads KAGVTQTPRYLIKTRGQQVTLSCSPISGHRSVSWYQQTPGQGLQFLFEYFSETQRNKGNFPGRFSGRQFSNSRSEMNVSTLELGDSALYLCASSGQDNTEAFFGQGTRLTVV.